Listed below are T cell receptor beta chains from one sample, sequenced in a study of blood T cell repertoires in COVID-19. Produced via immunoSEQ multiplex PCR; TCRdb's table is partial and in-frame only. In the table there are about 260,000 clones, more than 80% of which are singletons. Sequencing was carried out using PBMCs or T cells enriched from blood (not recorded which). The receptor source for this set is a man in his forties or fifties who had been exposed to COVID-19. CDR3s include the opening cysteine and the closing phenylalanine or tryptophan. The D gene is left open where the match is weak. The listing skips clone size in some rows; elsewhere it reads once, few, many or a size class.

>TRBV13|TRBJ1-2|NA|NA
TGTGCCAGCAGCACCCCGACAGAGAACTATGGCTACACCTTC
CASSTPTENYGYTF
>TRBV24-1|TRBJ2-2|NA|once
TGTGCCACCAGTGATGAGCGTACCGGGGAGCTGTTTTTT
CATSDERTGELFF
>TRBV19|TRBJ1-3|NA|NA
TGTGCCAGTAGTGAACAGGGAACTGGAAACACCATATATTTT
CASSEQGTGNTIYF
>TRBV3-1/TRBV3-2|TRBJ1-4|NA|NA
TGTGCCAGCAGCCAATGGGGAGTGGGCAATGAAAAACTGTTTTTT
CASSQWGVGNEKLFF
>TRBV5-1|TRBJ1-4|NA|NA
TGCGCCAGCAGCTGGCCGGGGGAAGAAAAACTGTTTTTT
CASSWPGEEKLFF
>TRBV19|TRBJ1-6|NA|NA
TGTGCCAGCGCTCAGGGCCTTGTTTCACCCCTCCACTTT
CASAQGLVSPLHF
>TRBV7-2|TRBJ1-1|NA|NA
TGTGCCAGCGGACAGCCGAACACTGAAGCTTTCTTT
CASGQPNTEAFF
>TRBV27|TRBJ1-2|NA|NA
TGTGCCAGCAGTTTGAGGGGGACGTATGGCTACACCTTC
CASSLRGTYGYTF
>TRBV7-2|TRBJ2-3|NA|NA
TGTGCCAGCAGCCCCAGTCGAAAGATTGATTCAGATACGCAGTATTTT
CASSPSRKIDSDTQYF
>TRBV29-1|TRBJ1-2|NA|NA
TGCAGCGTCTTGGAGATTAACTATGGCTACACCTTC
CSVLEINYGYTF
>TRBV5-1|TRBJ1-3|NA|NA
TGCGCCAGCAGCTTGGTTCCGGGAAACACCATATATTTT
CASSLVPGNTIYF
>TRBV7-3|TRBJ2-2|NA|NA
TGTGCCAGCAGCTTACAGGCCAGGGAGAACACCGGGGAGCTGTTTTTT
CASSLQARENTGELFF
>TRBV4-2|TRBJ2-7|NA|NA
TGTGCCAGCAGCCAAGATATAGGGGCCTCCTACTACGAGCAGTACTTC
CASSQDIGASYYEQYF
>TRBV7-2|TRBJ2-1|TRBD2|NA
TGTGCCAGCAGCTCCCAAGTAGGACTAGCAGTGACCTACAATGAGCAGTTCTTC
CASSSQVGLAVTYNEQFF
>TRBV5-4|TRBJ1-2|NA|NA
TGTGCCAGCAGCTTAGGGAGACAACCCTATGGCTACACCTTC
CASSLGRQPYGYTF
>TRBV5-1|TRBJ2-1|NA|NA
TGCGCCAGCAGCCTGGACTCCAATGCCTTCTACAATGAGCAGTTCTTC
CASSLDSNAFYNEQFF
>TRBV20-1|TRBJ1-1|TRBD1|NA
TGCAGTGCTAGGGCACAGGGGAGCTATGTCTTT
CSARAQGSYVF
>TRBV2|TRBJ2-7|TRBD1|NA
TGTGCCAGCAGAGGGACAGGGGCGCGCTCCTACGAGCAGTACTTC
CASRGTGARSYEQYF
>TRBV5-1|TRBJ2-3|NA|NA
TGCGCCAGCAGCTTGGCGCCAGGGAGGAGCACAGATACGCAGTATTTT
CASSLAPGRSTDTQYF
>TRBV2|TRBJ1-5|TRBD1|NA
TGTGCCAGCAGGGGGACAGGGGGGAGCCAGCCCCAGCATTTT
CASRGTGGSQPQHF
>TRBV7-6|TRBJ2-5|TRBD2|NA
TGTGCCAGCAGCTTAGTCCCCAGCGGGGGAAAGTACCAAGAGACCCAGTACTTC
CASSLVPSGGKYQETQYF
>TRBV28|TRBJ2-1|TRBD2|NA
TGTGCCAGCAGTTTAGCGGGAGGATACAATGAGCAGTTCTTC
CASSLAGGYNEQFF
>TRBV9|TRBJ2-2|TRBD2|once
TGTGCCAGCAGCGCCCCCGGGACTAGCTATTCCGGGGAGCTGTTTTTT
CASSAPGTSYSGELFF
>TRBV27|TRBJ1-5|TRBD1|NA
TGTGCCAGCAGTACGACAGGGGCAGGTCAGCCCCAGCATTTT
CASSTTGAGQPQHF
>TRBV3-1/TRBV3-2|TRBJ1-1|NA|NA
TGTGCCAGCAGCCAAGAGTGGAGCCTTGAAGCTTTCTTT
CASSQEWSLEAFF
>TRBV30|TRBJ1-6|NA|NA
TGTGCCTGGATGAGGAGGCTGGATAATTCACCCCTCCACTTT
CAWMRRLDNSPLHF
>TRBV5-1|TRBJ2-1|NA|NA
TGCGCCAGCACCCTGGCCTTAGGCCGGGACTCATTGAATGAGCAGTTCTTC
CASTLALGRDSLNEQFF
>TRBV11-3|TRBJ2-5|NA|NA
TGTGCCAGCAGCTCCGGAGGCTCCCAAGAGACCCAGTACTTC
CASSSGGSQETQYF
>TRBV3-1/TRBV3-2|TRBJ2-7|TRBD1|NA
TGTGCCAGCAGCCAGGGACAGTCCTACGAGCAGTACTTC
CASSQGQSYEQYF
>TRBV5-1|TRBJ1-4|NA|NA
TGCGCCAGCAGCTCGACATCGTCAACTAATGAAAAACTGTTTTTT
CASSSTSSTNEKLFF
>TRBV28|TRBJ1-1|NA|NA
TGTGCCAGCAGTTTATTCCCCCTTGGCCGTACGGGCACTGAAGCTTTCTTT
CASSLFPLGRTGTEAFF
>TRBV6-2/TRBV6-3|TRBJ2-3|NA|NA
TGTGCCAGCAGTTCCCCACACAGGGCCAGCACAGATACGCAGTATTTT
CASSSPHRASTDTQYF
>TRBV11-2|TRBJ1-4|NA|NA
TGTGCCAGCAGCCCACTCAGGGGCGAGGGTGAAAAACTGTTTTTT
CASSPLRGEGEKLFF
>TRBV2|TRBJ1-1|NA|NA
TGTGCCAGCACAAAATCGAACACTGAAGCTTTCTTT
CASTKSNTEAFF
>TRBV27|TRBJ1-1|NA|NA
TGTGCCAGCAGTTTATCCAGATACACTGAAGCTTTCTTT
CASSLSRYTEAFF
>TRBV7-3|TRBJ2-1|TRBD2|NA
TGTGCCAGCAGCTTAACGGGCCTAGCGGGAGTTCAATTCGATGAGCAGTTCTTC
CASSLTGLAGVQFDEQFF
>TRBV2|TRBJ2-1|TRBD1|once
TGTGCCAGCAGTGATTCTACCGACAGGGGCGACAATGAGCAGTTCTTC
CASSDSTDRGDNEQFF
>TRBV5-1|TRBJ1-1|TRBD1|NA
TGCGCCAGCAGCTATCAGACAGGGGGCGCAGGATTATCAGCTTTCTTT
CASSYQTGGAGLSAFF
>TRBV5-1|TRBJ1-2|TRBD1|NA
TGCGCCAGCAGCTCTACCGGGACAGTTAACTATGGCTACACCTTC
CASSSTGTVNYGYTF
>TRBV10-1|TRBJ2-2|NA|once
TGCGCCAGGGAAATCCCCTCGGCGGGCCTGGACACCGGGGAGCTGTTTTTT
CAREIPSAGLDTGELFF
>TRBV5-5|TRBJ1-1|NA|few
TGTGCCAGCAGCTTTCAGGGGAACACTGAAGCTTTCTTT
CASSFQGNTEAFF
>TRBV6-5|TRBJ1-2|NA|NA
TGTGCCAGCAGTCGGGACACCGGTTTGGGCTACACCTTC
CASSRDTGLGYTF
>TRBV5-4|TRBJ1-6|TRBD1|once
TGTGCCAGCAGCCGGGGCACAGGGGAAGATTCACCCCTCCACTTT
CASSRGTGEDSPLHF
>TRBV24-1|TRBJ1-2|TRBD1|NA
TGTGCCACCAGTGATTTGCGACAGGGCAATGGCTACACCTTC
CATSDLRQGNGYTF
>TRBV19|TRBJ1-1|NA|NA
TGTGCCAGTAGTATCCCGGACACCACTGAAGCTTTCTTT
CASSIPDTTEAFF
>TRBV28|TRBJ2-7|NA|NA
TGTGCCAGCAGTATGCGACAGGTGGCTCCCCCCGAGCAGTACTTC
CASSMRQVAPPEQYF
>TRBV9|TRBJ1-2|TRBD1|NA
TGTGCCAGCAGCGCGCGGACCGGACAGGGGTCTGGCTACACCTTC
CASSARTGQGSGYTF
>TRBV30|TRBJ2-7|TRBD2|NA
TGTGCCTGGAAGGGCCACCCGGGGGGGCTCGAGCAGTACTTC
CAWKGHPGGLEQYF
>TRBV6-5|TRBJ2-2|TRBD2|NA
TGTGCCAGCAGCCGGGGGGGAGTCACCGGGGAGCTGTTTTTT
CASSRGGVTGELFF
>TRBV3-1/TRBV3-2|TRBJ1-1|TRBD1|NA
TGTGCCAGCAGCCCCCTAGGACAGGGCCCTGAAGCTTTCTTT
CASSPLGQGPEAFF
>TRBV6-2/TRBV6-3|TRBJ1-2|TRBD1|NA
TGTGCCAGCAGCATATCAGGGGGCGACTATGGCTACACCTTC
CASSISGGDYGYTF
>TRBV5-8|TRBJ1-5|TRBD1|NA
TGTGCCAGCAGCTTACAGGGGTTTAGTAACAATCAGCCCCAGCATTTT
CASSLQGFSNNQPQHF
>TRBV27|TRBJ2-2|NA|once
TGTGCCAGCAGCCCCGGTAGTTTCGGTGGGGAGCTGTTTTTT
CASSPGSFGGELFF